The clone carrying this T cell receptor beta chain was counted between two and nine times. The data stem from a study of blood T cells in healthy people across ages. Through a sample-barcoded 5' primer and a J-beta primer mix, a second PCR was run for about 6 to 12 cycles. In TCRdb, the 5' RACE reads were re-called with MiXCR into one record per CDR3 protein. The repertoire holds around 990,000 distinct CDR3 sequences, with roughly 24% as singletons. Deletions cut 1 base from V and 7 bases from J, with 7 bases between. The CDR3 spans 12 residues. Looked up from germline, CDR1 is MNHNS and CDR2 is SASEGT. These data also formed part of another study, on T cells of mothers and their children. Per that study: It was found that thymic selection shapes TCR recombination output similarly in related and unrelated pairs.

This receptor was identified in a girl aged 2 to 10 in good health. This chain uses TRBV6-1 with TRBJ1-1, with unresolved D. What was sequenced was blood. The CDR3 protein is CASSEGRVEAFF. The CDR3 DNA follows: TGTGCCAGCAGTGAAGGTAGGGTTGAAGCTTTCTTT.